This TCR beta chain was sequenced in a study of cytomegalovirus exposure and HLA in healthy donors. Study outcomes and limitations: The authors listed 150 or so TCR beta chains as cytomegalovirus-associated. A few chains tied to CMV proved CMV antigen-specific in vitro. Rarity characterized most TCR sequences, yet some public TCRs appeared in many donors.

Germline CDR1 and CDR2: SNHLY and FYNNEI. Trimming took 4 bases from V and 1 from J, leaving 7 bases between them. There are 13 residues in the CDR3. The table came from immunoSEQ multiplex PCR; TCRdb's copy has only in-frame clones and leaves some out. The table lists about 110,000 clones, approximately 86% of them singletons, with roughly 3% in the top ten. This clone was observed once. Antigen: not known. Other DNA sequences within the sample encode an identical CDR3. The donors were members of the validation cohort, which comprised 120 subjects and was separate from the first cohort of 670 or so subjects.

This TCR was sampled from a woman younger than 35 in good health and CMV-seronegative. Sequencing input: PBMCs. V is TRBV2 and J is TRBJ1-1; D remains unclear. CDR3 in amino acids: CASSVEGNTEAFF. The CDR3 DNA reads TGTGCCAGCAGTGTCGAGGGGAACACTGAAGCTTTCTTT.